A single sample is the source of the 13 T cell receptor beta chains below, sequenced in a study of T cells in Graves' hyperthyroidism and ophthalmopathy. TCR beta CDR3 regions were amplified from RNA. First-round RT-PCR with HTBI primers amplified the TCR CDR3 region. In TCRdb, the multiplex PCR reads were re-called with MiXCR into one record per CDR3 protein. The table records approximately 640,000 distinct CDR3 sequences, roughly 15% of them present only once. What was sequenced was blood. The receptors were gathered from a woman aged 25 to 39 with Graves' hyperthyroidism.

This chain uses TRBV19 with TRBJ2-5, with 9 nucleotides matching TRBD1. V was pared by 10 bases and J by 4 bases, with 7 bases of the junction left unmatched. The CDR3 runs 13 residues. Germline V CDR1 and CDR2: LNHDA, SQIVND (reference sequence). CDR3 region: CATHPTGGETQYF. CDR3 sequence (DNA): TGTGCCACTCACCCGACAGGGGGAGAGACCCAGTACTTC.

The V call is TRBV9, the J call TRBJ2-3; D is perhaps TRBD2 (7 bases). Per germline, CDR1 SGDLS and CDR2 YYNGEE. CDR3 size: 13 residues. V dropped 4 bases and J dropped 11 bases, with 17 bases sitting between them. CDR3 nucleotides: TGTGCCAGCAGCCCCGGGGGGCAGTCTGAGCAGTATTTT. This codes for CASSPGGQSEQYF.

This clonotype appeared many times. The V and J genes are TRBV2 and TRBJ2-7, with 11 bases lining up with TRBD2. The germline V gene has CDR1 SNHLY and CDR2 FYNNEI. The V gene end was trimmed by 6 bases and the J gene end by 6 bases; junction bases not matched to a gene: 7. CDR3 length: 14 amino acids. In DNA, the CDR3 is TGTGCCAGCAGCGAGACTAGCGGGATCTTCGAGCAGTACTTC. Translating it yields CASSETSGIFEQYF.

This clonotype was recorded at least ten times. This chain's CDR3 is CSVRQVRGTEAFF. CDR3 nucleotides: TGCAGCGTTCGACAGGTTAGGGGCACTGAAGCTTTCTTT. The chain couples TRBV29-1 to TRBJ1-1, with a possible D match to TRBD1 (6 bases). V was trimmed by 5 bases and J by 4 bases, leaving 14 bases between them. CDR3 length equals 13 residues. Germline V CDR1 and CDR2: SQVTM, ANQGSEA.

This clonotype came up many times. The chain is built from TRBV10-1 and TRBJ2-1, with TRBD2 matching 7 bases. CDR3 size: 14 residues. Germline V gene data show CDR1 as WNHNN and CDR2 as SYGVQD (reference sequence). J was trimmed by 8 bases and V by 5 bases; bases with no gene match: 9. The DNA of the CDR3 is TGCGCCAGCAGTAGGAGGGCGGGAGATCATGAGCAGTTCTTC. As protein: CASSRRAGDHEQFF.

Ten or more counts support this clonotype. CDR3 nucleotides: TGTGCCAGCAGCGTAGACGGCGGGATAAGAGAGACCCAGTACTTC. Translation: CASSVDGGIRETQYF. This chain joins TRBV9 and TRBJ2-5; a weak D match, TRBD2 (6 bases). Germline CDR1 and CDR2: SGDLS and YYNGEE. There are 15 residues in the CDR3. Trimming took 0 bases from V and 4 from J, leaving 13 bases between them.

A few counts support this clonotype. V and J are TRBV6-1 and TRBJ2-3; D not certain. Germline assignment: CDR1 MNHNS and CDR2 SASEGT. V gave up 1 base and J gave up 0 bases, with 11 bases separating them. The CDR3 runs 16 residues. CDR3 bases: TGTGCCAGCAGTGAAGGCAGAAGGTTAAGCACAGATACGCAGTATTTT. Encoded protein: CASSEGRRLSTDTQYF.

V usage is TRBV5-1 and J usage is TRBJ2-2; D is uncertain. The CDR3 runs 16 residues. The germline CDR1 and CDR2 sequences are SGHRS and YFSETQ. With 4 bases removed from V and 0 bases from J, the gap between germline ends came to 13 bases. CDR3 sequence reads: CASSPRLTANTGELFF. The DNA of the CDR3 is TGCGCCAGCAGCCCAAGGCTTACCGCGAACACCGGGGAGCTGTTTTTT. The full variable domain, completed using reference TRBV5-1 and TRBJ2-2, is KAGVTQTPRYLIKTRGQQVTLSCSPISGHRSVSWYQQTPGQGLQFLFEYFSETQRNKGNFPGRFSGRQFSNSRSEMNVSTLELGDSALYLCASSPRLTANTGELFFGEGSRLTVL.

J is TRBJ1-1 and V is TRBV10-3; perhaps TRBD1 as D (5 bases). The CDR3 has 14 residues. Germline V gene data show CDR1 as ENHRY and CDR2 as SYGVKD. Trimming shortened V by 6 bases and J by 1 base, and 12 bases separated the two germline ends. The CDR3 DNA sequence: TGTGCCATCAGAGGGGTCGATGGGAACACTGAAGCTTTCTTT. Residues: CAIRGVDGNTEAFF.

This clonotype was counted at least ten times. The chain recombines TRBV18 with TRBJ1-1; 9 nucleotides line up with TRBD1. The CDR3 spans 16 residues. Losses at the gene ends were 1 base for V and 0 bases for J; bases not matched to a gene: 3. From germline, CDR1 is KGHSH and CDR2 LQKENI. CDR3: CASSPRTGGLNTEAFF. CDR3 bases: TGTGCCAGCTCACCACGCACAGGGGGCTTGAACACTGAAGCTTTCTTT.

This clonotype was counted ten times or more. V and J are TRBV7-2 and TRBJ2-5; a possible D gene is TRBD1 (5 bases). V was shortened by 2 bases and J by 3 bases, with 16 bases between the two germline ends. This CDR3 has 16 amino acids. Germline V gene data show CDR1 as SGHTA and CDR2 as FQGNSA. CDR3 in DNA: TGTGCCAGCAGCTTACGACAAGGGGCGCGGAAAGAGACCCAGTACTTC. The encoded protein is CASSLRQGARKETQYF.

The rearrangement joins TRBV20-1 to TRBJ1-5, with D hard to call. The CDR3 has 17 residues. CDR1 and CDR2 (germline): DFQATT, SNEGSKA (reference sequence). V lost 4 bases and J 5 bases, leaving 24 bases between the germline ends. CDR3 DNA sequence: TGCAGTGCTACCCACTTACTATCCGCAGTGATGTATCAGCCCCAGCATTTT. This codes for CSATHLLSAVMYQPQHF.

This clonotype has a count of ten or more. The chain joins TRBV6-1 to TRBJ2-7; the match to TRBD1 covers 10 bases. The V gene end was trimmed by 7 bases and the J gene end by 5 bases; junction bases not matched to a gene: 8. Germline V gene lookup returns CDR1 MNHNS and CDR2 SASEGT. The CDR3 sequence is 14 residues long. The CDR3 sequence: CASKRGQGNNEQYF. The CDR3 DNA reads TGTGCCAGCAAACGGGGACAGGGGAACAACGAGCAGTACTTC.